This TCR beta chain derives from a study of blood T cell repertoires in COVID-19 (dated by TCRdb to the early 2020s). Describing the broader study: Collaborator samples came from the United States, Italy and Spain and covered acute and convalescent phases of COVID-19. The prospective study material was composed of cDNA or gDNA derived from T cells, B-cell-depleted T cells, or PBMCs. The samples were drawn from the first 160 participants of the ongoing ImmuneRACE study and from under 1,500 subjects provided by 6 global collaborators. Subjects who had been exposed to COVID-19, were actively infected with it, or had recovered from it provided the deeply sampled blood TCRbeta repertoires that made up the dataset. The repertoires were released in a freely available public database meant as a resource for research on the immune response to SARS-CoV-2. Sample metadata almost always included a de-identified subject ID, COVID-19 status, age in years and sex. Where HLA class I and class II types were available, the types were taken from metadata supplied by the sample provider, not from assay-based typing. Points the paper makes about the study in general: Clinical and demographic metadata were provided uncurated, with the amount varying by source and participant.

This clone showed up just a few times. Its target antigen remains unknown. Qualities for individual bases were not recorded, and no much larger clone is one base off. From the cysteine up to the phenylalanine, the CDR3 has a length of 15 residues. Here the CDR3 DNA is all that survives: 45 bases in frame from base 1. According to the germline V gene, CDR1 reads SGHRS and CDR2 reads YFSETQ. Trimming at the junction amounts to 1 base on V and 7 bases on J, and the germline ends lie 15 bases apart. TCRbeta CDR3 regions were amplified from genomic DNA using the immunoSEQ Assay, a bias-controlled multiplex PCR. As for the original processing: Within the assay, amplification of reference gene primers was used to estimate how many nucleated cells each sample contained. To quantify the absolute abundance of each unique TCRbeta CDR3 rearrangement, sequence reads were collapsed and filtered. Productive Simpson clonality was computed per sample as the square root of Simpson's diversity index over productive rearrangements. This immuneACCESS table, as held by TCRdb, lists in-frame sequences with V and J called but not all clones. Of the missing ones, under half trace to an unresolved V gene in checked studies; the others have no known cause. The V and J calls and the clone size are those of that table, but D and trimming were determined from the DNA. Here the sample has under 95,000 clones; roughly 87% occur a single time. The ten largest clonotypes hold more than 9.5% of the sample.

Collaborating institutions collected whole blood in K2EDTA tubes following their own protocols. For TCRbeta analysis, collaborator samples were shipped as frozen whole blood, as isolated PBMCs, or as DNA extracted from either sample type. The sample was peripheral blood. The origin of this receptor is a man aged 50 or older with acute or convalescent COVID-19. In this chain, TRBV5-1 is recombined with TRBJ2-1; tentative D gene TRBD2, with 7 bases matching. The CDR3 amino acid sequence is: CASSLRGDYKNEQFF. DNA sequence: TGCGCCAGCAGCTTGAGGGGGGACTATAAAAATGAGCAGTTCTTC.